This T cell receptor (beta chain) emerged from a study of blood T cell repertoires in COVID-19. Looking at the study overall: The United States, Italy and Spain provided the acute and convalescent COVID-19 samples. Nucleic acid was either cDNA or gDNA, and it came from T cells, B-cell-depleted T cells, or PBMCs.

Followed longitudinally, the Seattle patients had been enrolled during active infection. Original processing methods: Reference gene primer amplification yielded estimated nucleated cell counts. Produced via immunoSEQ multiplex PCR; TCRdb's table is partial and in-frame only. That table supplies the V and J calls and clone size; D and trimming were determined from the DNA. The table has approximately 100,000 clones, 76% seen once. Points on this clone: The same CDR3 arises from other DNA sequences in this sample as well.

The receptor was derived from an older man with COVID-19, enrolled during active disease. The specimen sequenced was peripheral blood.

The CDR3, as DNA: TGTGCCAGTACCGAGGGTAGATATGGCTACACCTTC. Protein sequence: CASTEGRYGYTF. The chain couples TRBV19 to TRBJ1-2, with D uncertain. Germline CDR1 and CDR2: LNHDA and SQIVND (reference sequence). The CDR3 loop spans 12 amino acids. The V and J ends lost 7 bases and 5 bases respectively, with 11 bases between them.